This T cell receptor (beta chain) derives from a study of cytomegalovirus exposure and HLA in healthy donors. Data came from immunoSEQ multiplex PCR; TCRdb stores just in-frame clones and leaves some out. The sample has about 110,000 clones; 88% are singletons. Deletions cut 10 bases from V and 6 bases from J, with 11 bases between. Germline CDR1 reads SGHNT; CDR2 reads YYREEE (reference sequence). The CDR3 consists of 11 residues. The TCR was taken from a woman in her thirties in good health and CMV-seropositive. The V call is TRBV5-4, the J call TRBJ2-1, with D uncertain. The sequenced sample was PBMCs. CDR3 in amino acids: CAAGSGNEQFF. The CDR3 DNA reads TGTGCCGCCGGTTCGGGCAATGAGCAGTTCTTC.